The 6 T cell receptor beta chains presented below share a single source sample, sequenced in a study of post-analysis software for immune sequencing data. cDNA libraries for TCR beta contained unique molecular identifiers. TCRdb reprocessed the PCR reads via MiXCR and lists one record per CDR3 protein. The profile shows a few hundred thousand distinct CDR3 sequences, 30% to 40% of them singletons. Their cognate antigens are unknown. Study observations and caveats: Roughly 5 TRBV segments, including TRBV5-6, TRBV5-1 and TRBV20-1, were more frequent in patients than controls.

Sequencing input: blood. These receptors were taken from a girl under 18 with multiple sclerosis.

The chain has TRBV21-1 and TRBJ1-6; TRBD1, the table's D call, was not compared with the DNA. TRBV21-1 is assigned pseudogene status. This CDR3 comprises 20 residues. The CDR3 protein is CASIMTKKGVTTGCNSPLHF. The CDR3 DNA reads TGTGCCAGCATCATGACTAAAAAAGGGGTGACGACAGGGTGTAATTCACCCCTCCACTTT.

There are many counts of this clonotype. The rearrangement joins TRBV10-3 to TRBJ2-4; D is perhaps TRBD2 (6 bases). This CDR3 comprises 13 residues. The germline gives CDR1 ENHRY, CDR2 SYGVKD. Trimming shortened V by 3 bases and J by 8 bases, and 11 bases separated the two germline ends. The DNA of the CDR3 is TGTGCCATCAGTGATTCGGGGGAAGACATTCAGTACTTC. This sequence encodes CAISDSGEDIQYF.

The CDR3: CATSRGPKETQYF. The CDR3, as DNA: TGTGCCACCAGCAGAGGACCAAAAGAGACCCAGTACTTC. V usage is TRBV15 and J usage is TRBJ2-5; D is undetermined. The V gene's germline CDR1 is LNHNV and CDR2 YYDKDF (reference sequence). This CDR3 spans 13 amino acids. The V end lost 1 base, the J end lost 3 bases, and 6 bases lay between the germline ends.

The chain joins TRBV12-3 or TRBV12-4 to TRBJ1-4, with D possibly TRBD1 on 5 matching bases. This CDR3 has 15 amino acids. V lost 0 bases and J lost 5, with 10 bases in between. CDR3 nucleotide sequence: TGTGCCAGCAGTTTAGCTACAGGAGAGAATGAAAAACTGTTTTTT. Residues: CASSLATGENEKLFF.

The V and J genes are TRBV4-2 and TRBJ2-2; 11 bases map to TRBD2. With V trimmed by 0 bases and J by 5 bases, 5 bases remained unmatched. This CDR3 has 17 residues. Germline V gene sequence: CDR1 LGHNA, CDR2 YNFKEQ. CDR3 protein: CASSQDSLAGGTGELFF. The CDR3 nucleotides are TGTGCCAGCAGCCAAGATAGCCTAGCGGGGGGAACCGGGGAGCTGTTTTTT.

The rearrangement joins TRBV6-1 to TRBJ1-2; no clear D gene. V shed 10 bases and J shed 0 bases, with 21 bases lying between them. Per the germline V gene, CDR1 is MNHNS and CDR2 is SASEGT. This CDR3 has 16 amino acids. The CDR3 sequence: CATYEAVPDANYGYTF. DNA of the CDR3: TGTGCCACCTATGAAGCAGTACCCGACGCTAACTATGGCTACACCTTC.